This TCR beta chain was documented in a study of cytomegalovirus exposure and HLA in healthy donors. General observations from the study: Earlier findings revealed that most TCR beta V segments proved productive either about 87% or about 30% of the time.

The PCR made use of 60 Vbeta and 13 Jbeta primers. Sequencing used immunoSEQ multiplex PCR; TCRdb keeps in-frame clones, though not all of them. The sample records 95,000 to 150,000 clones, around 78% being singletons. The table lists this clone with a few counts. Its target is not known. Trimming stripped 6 bases from V and 0 bases from J, with 12 bases between. The CDR3 covers 15 residues. CDR1 is MNHNY, CDR2 SVGAGI, per germline (reference sequence). This sequence originates from a woman aged 25 to 45 in good health and CMV-seropositive. The material sequenced was PBMCs. The rearrangement uses TRBV6-6 and TRBJ2-4; a weak D match, TRBD2 (5 bases). CDR3 sequence reads: CASRDLGSAKNIQYF. In DNA, the CDR3 is TGTGCCAGCAGGGACTTGGGGTCAGCCAAAAACATTCAGTACTTC.